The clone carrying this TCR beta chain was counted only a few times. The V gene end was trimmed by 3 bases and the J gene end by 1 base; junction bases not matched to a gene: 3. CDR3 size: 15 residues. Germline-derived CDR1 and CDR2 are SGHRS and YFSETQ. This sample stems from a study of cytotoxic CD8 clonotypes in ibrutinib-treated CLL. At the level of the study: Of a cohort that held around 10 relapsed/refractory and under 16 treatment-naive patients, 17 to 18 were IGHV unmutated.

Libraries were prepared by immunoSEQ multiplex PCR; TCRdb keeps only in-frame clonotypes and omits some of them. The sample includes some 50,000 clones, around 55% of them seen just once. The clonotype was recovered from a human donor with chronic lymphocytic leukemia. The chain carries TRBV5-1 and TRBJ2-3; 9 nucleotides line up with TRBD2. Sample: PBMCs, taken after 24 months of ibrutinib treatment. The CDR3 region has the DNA TGCGCCAGCAGCTCTGGCGGGAGGGGCACAGATACGCAGTATTTT. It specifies CASSSGGRGTDTQYF.